The TCR beta chain under discussion was sequenced for a study of blood T cell repertoires in COVID-19 (dated by TCRdb to about 2020). With regard to the full study: Collaborator samples came from the United States, Italy and Spain and covered acute and convalescent phases of COVID-19. The material from the prospective study consisted of cDNA or gDNA derived from T cells, B-cell-depleted T cells, or PBMCs. Deeply sampled blood TCRbeta repertoires from subjects exposed to, actively infected with, or recovered from COVID-19 were included in the dataset. The repertoires were released in a freely available public database meant as a resource for research on the immune response to SARS-CoV-2. Samples were obtained from the ongoing ImmuneRACE study (first 160 participants) and from some 1,300 subjects provided by 6 global collaborators. A de-identified subject ID, COVID-19 status, age in years and sex were almost always included in the sample metadata. HLA class I and class II types, where available, came from metadata supplied by the sample provider rather than from assay-based typing.

This clone was recorded once. Its specific antigen is unknown. No quality values exist for individual bases; no much larger clone is one base distant. V loses 0 bases of germline sequence and J loses 9 bases, and the interval between the two ends is 9 bases. Via the germline V gene, CDR1 is SGHAT and CDR2 FQNNGV. The CDR3 goes from the cysteine to the phenylalanine over 13 residues. Here the CDR3 DNA is all that survives: 39 bases in frame from base 1. One collaborating source in Seattle enrolled patients during active infection and followed them longitudinally through the course of disease. Whole blood was collected in K2EDTA tubes by collaborating institutions according to the institutions' own protocols. For TCRbeta analysis, collaborators shipped samples as frozen whole blood, isolated PBMCs, or DNA extracted from either of those sample types. TCRbeta CDR3 regions were amplified from genomic DNA using the immunoSEQ Assay, a bias-controlled multiplex PCR. Concerning the study's data processing: Within the assay, amplification of reference gene primers was used to estimate how many nucleated cells each sample contained. To quantify the absolute abundance of each unique TCRbeta CDR3 rearrangement, sequence reads were collapsed and filtered. For each sample, productive Simpson clonality was calculated by taking the square root of Simpson's diversity index across productive rearrangements. As stored in TCRdb, this immuneACCESS dataset retains in-frame rearrangements with V and J assigned. A fraction of the clones does not appear; measured against another copy, unresolved V genes explain less than half of the discrepancy, and the remainder lacks a known reason. For V, J and clone size, that table is used; D and trimming come from the DNA. Counted in this sample were 150,000 or so clones; 85% to 90% of them appeared once. The ten largest account for roughly an eighth of the sample.

Overall results and qualifications from the work: How much clinical and demographic metadata was included differed by source and by participant, and the metadata was provided uncurated.

The V and J genes are TRBV11-2 and TRBJ1-5, with no confidently assigned D gene. The sample comprised peripheral blood. The TCR sequence derives from a man between 18 and 29 years old with COVID-19, enrolled during active disease. The CDR3 here reads CASSLEPPGPQHF. The DNA sequence is TGTGCCAGCAGCTTAGAGCCCCCGGGGCCCCAGCATTTT. Here the CDR3 is joined to the reference TRBV11-2 and TRBJ1-5 genes, and the full variable domain is: EAGVAQSPRYKIIEKRQSVAFWCNPISGHATLYWYQQILGQGPKLLIQFQNNGVVDDSQLPKDRFSAERLKGVDSTLKIQPAKLEDSAVYLCASSLEPPGPQHFGDGTRLSIL.